The sequence of this T cell receptor beta chain was determined in a study of T cells in Graves' hyperthyroidism and ophthalmopathy. Study information: The authors collected peripheral blood at initial diagnosis, before any treatment. Overall study findings and caveats: Most clonotypes expanded in thyroid above 0.001 were likewise present in blood.

Uncontrolled infections, other autoimmune diseases, pregnancy or lactation led to exclusion of patients. Diagnosis relied on clinical symptoms, serum thyroxine and TRAb, thyroid ultrasound and orbital computed tomography. This clonotype was observed many times. The antigen is undetermined. There are 14 residues in the CDR3. CDR1 and CDR2 from the germline V gene are GTSNPN and SVGIG (reference sequence). Trimming took off 2 bases at V and 7 bases at J, with 14 bases between the two ends. Amplified regions were TCR beta CDR3 sequences from RNA transcripts. The TCR CDR3 first-round RT-PCR relied on the HTBI primer set. MiXCR, run by TCRdb on the multiplex PCR reads, gives a single entry per CDR3 protein. The sample gives about 350,000 distinct CDR3 sequences, roughly 20% of which show up once; 15% to 17% is in the top ten.

Sequenced input: blood. The receptor's source is a woman aged 40-49 years with Graves' ophthalmopathy. The chain carries TRBV30 and TRBJ2-2; D remains ambiguous. In DNA form, the CDR3 reads TGTGCCTGGAGTCGATTACACGGAATCGGGGAGCTGTTTTTT. Translated, it gives CAWSRLHGIGELFF.